A single sample gave rise to the 26 T cell receptor beta chains below, sequenced in a study of preoperative IRX-2 immunotherapy in early breast cancer. Clones were sequenced by immunoSEQ multiplex PCR, and TCRdb holds only the in-frame ones, with some missing. Among around 57,000 clones listed, 94% were seen once. Stated treatment: preoperative locoregional IRX-2 cytokine immunotherapy. Sampling was done from a patient treated with IRX-2 immunotherapy. The receptors stem from a human donor with breast cancer.

V is TRBV11-2 and J is TRBJ1-1; TRBD1 matches at 9 bases. The CDR3 loop spans 15 amino acids. Germline loops: CDR1 SGHAT, CDR2 FQNNGV. V dropped 7 bases and J dropped 1; count of bases not matched to a gene: 7. In DNA form, the CDR3 reads TGTGCCAGCAAAAGATGGGACAGGGAGAACACTGAAGCTTTCTTT. Its translation is CASKRWDRENTEAFF.

This clone was seen once. The chain is built from TRBV28 and TRBJ2-7; a possible D gene is TRBD1 (5 bases). Trimming shortened V by 1 base and J by 3 bases, and 25 bases separated the two germline ends. This CDR3 region has 19 residues. Germline V CDR1 and CDR2: MDHEN, SYDVKM. The CDR3, as DNA: TGTGCCAGCAGTTTATTTTGGTGGGCAGACAGAATCAATAACTACGAGCAGTACTTC. This gives the protein CASSLFWWADRINNYEQYF.

The gene calls are TRBV27 and TRBJ1-1; tentatively, D is TRBD1 (5 bases). The germline V gene encodes CDR1 MNHEY and CDR2 SMNVEV (reference sequence). The V end was cut by 6 bases, the J end by 4 bases, with 18 bases between. The CDR3 covers 15 residues. This chain's CDR3 is CASSLSRVVSTEAFF. DNA of the CDR3: TGTGCCAGCAGCTTAAGCAGGGTTGTAAGCACTGAAGCTTTCTTT.

V gene TRBV9 combines with J gene TRBJ2-2; 8 bases match TRBD2. J lost 6 bases, V lost 3 bases, and 10 bases had no gene match. Germline V gene lookup returns CDR1 SGDLS and CDR2 YYNGEE. CDR3 length: 16 residues. CDR3 DNA sequence: TGTGCCAGCAGCGCCGGGGGGGCAGGTCCCGCCGGGGAGCTGTTTTTT. As protein: CASSAGGAGPAGELFF.

V and J are TRBV2 and TRBJ2-2, with D perhaps matching TRBD1 (6 bases). The CDR3 contains 14 residues. The V and J ends lost 10 bases and 4 bases respectively, with 16 bases between them. Germline loops: CDR1 SNHLY, CDR2 FYNNEI. CDR3 DNA sequence: TGTGCCACAGCAGGGGTTGGTGGCACCGGGGAGCTGTTTTTT. Translating gives CATAGVGGTGELFF.

V and J are TRBV11-2 and TRBJ2-2; D is possibly TRBD1 (5 bases). The CDR3 spans 14 residues. The V gene lost 5 bases and the J gene lost 3 bases, with 10 bases spanning the gap. Per germline, CDR1 SGHAT and CDR2 FQNNGV. The CDR3 DNA sequence: TGTGCCAGCAGCAGGGGAACTGACACCGGGGAGCTGTTTTTT. Translating gives CASSRGTDTGELFF.

V gene TRBV28 combines with J gene TRBJ2-7; no clear D gene. Germline loops: CDR1 MDHEN, CDR2 SYDVKM. This CDR3 spans 11 amino acids. V lost 6 bases to trimming and J lost 6 bases, with 9 bases between them. CDR3 sequence reads: CASRERAEQYF. CDR3 coding DNA: TGTGCCAGCAGGGAGCGAGCCGAGCAGTACTTC.

The chain links TRBV10-2 to TRBJ2-5; D uncertain. Germline CDR1 and CDR2: WSHSY and SAAADI. Between the trimmed V and J ends, which lost 7 bases and 3 bases, there was a span of 6 bases. This CDR3 has 11 amino acids. The CDR3 reads CASNNEETQYF. DNA for the CDR3: TGCGCCAGCAACAATGAAGAGACCCAGTACTTC.

V usage is TRBV18 and J usage is TRBJ2-2; D is uncertain. Per the germline V gene, CDR1 is KGHSH and CDR2 is LQKENI. This CDR3 spans 15 amino acids. The V and J ends lost 1 base and 3 bases respectively, with 9 bases between them. The CDR3 is CASSPQTVDTGELFF. The CDR3 coding sequence is TGTGCCAGCTCACCACAAACGGTGGACACCGGGGAGCTGTTTTTT.

The rearrangement joins TRBV28 to TRBJ2-7, with 13 bases matching TRBD2. The CDR3 runs to 15 residues. The germline CDR1 and CDR2 sequences are MDHEN and SYDVKM. V dropped 6 bases and J dropped 3; count of bases not matched to a gene: 5. CDR3 loop: CASSPGLAGVYEQYF. The DNA of the CDR3 is TGTGCCAGCAGCCCAGGACTAGCGGGAGTCTACGAGCAGTACTTC.

The chain recombines TRBV29-1 with TRBJ1-1; no firm D call. The germline V and J ends were trimmed by 3 bases and 10 bases, with 9 bases remaining between them. CDR1 is SQVTM, CDR2 ANQGSEA, per germline. The CDR3 extends over 10 amino acids. The CDR3 reads CSVDIDLAFF. The DNA for the CDR3 is TGCAGCGTTGATATAGATTTAGCTTTCTTT.

V gene TRBV6-6 combines with J gene TRBJ2-7; 9 nucleotides match TRBD1. With V trimmed by 6 bases and J by 3 bases, 9 bases remained unmatched. The CDR3 runs 15 residues. Germline V CDR1 and CDR2: MNHNY, SVGAGI (reference sequence). The CDR3 coding sequence is TGTGCCAGCAGAACCGGGACAGGGATTGTCTACGAGCAGTACTTC. This encodes CASRTGTGIVYEQYF.

The CDR3 region has the DNA TGCGCCAGCACCTCGACAGGGATCAATAATTCACCCCTCCACTTT. Translated: CASTSTGINNSPLHF. V gene TRBV5-1 combines with J gene TRBJ1-6, with 7 nucleotides matching TRBD1. CDR1 is SGHRS, CDR2 YFSETQ, per germline. This CDR3 is 15 amino acids long. V was clipped by 6 bases and J by 5 bases; unmatched bases: 8.

The chain recombines TRBV2 with TRBJ2-2, with TRBD2 matching over 8 bases. Per germline, CDR1 SNHLY and CDR2 FYNNEI. V was pared by 3 bases and J by 5 bases, with 5 bases of the junction left unmatched. The CDR3 runs 15 residues. The CDR3 DNA sequence: TGTGCCAGCAGTGACGGGAGGGGACGAACCGGGGAGCTGTTTTTT. Translating it yields CASSDGRGRTGELFF.

This chain joins TRBV15 and TRBJ2-5; D gene ambiguous. From germline, CDR1 is LNHNV and CDR2 YYDKDF (reference sequence). Trimming removed 0 bases from V and 5 bases from J, with 7 bases in between. This CDR3 has 13 residues. DNA of the CDR3: TGTGCCACCAGCAGAGATCTCGTCGAGACCCAGTACTTC. It is translated as CATSRDLVETQYF.

V gene TRBV29-1 combines with J gene TRBJ1-2; perhaps TRBD1 as D (5 bases). With 3 bases removed from V and 4 bases from J, the gap between germline ends came to 18 bases. This CDR3 region has 15 residues. In germline, CDR1 is SQVTM, CDR2 ANQGSEA. The CDR3 nucleotides read TGCAGCGTTGATCGTTTCCGGGACGGGTTCTATGGCTACACCTTC. This sequence encodes CSVDRFRDGFYGYTF.

This sequence joins TRBV2 and TRBJ2-5; D not resolved. In germline, CDR1 is SNHLY, CDR2 FYNNEI. This CDR3 spans 13 amino acids. Trimming removed 6 bases at V and 5 bases at J, with 13 bases between. CDR3 in amino acids: CASRVFLGETQYF. In DNA, the CDR3 is TGTGCCAGCAGGGTATTCTTGGGGGAGACCCAGTACTTC.

The gene calls are TRBV18 and TRBJ2-6; perhaps TRBD1 as D (5 bases). The CDR3 spans 16 residues. Germline loops: CDR1 KGHSH, CDR2 LQKENI. Between the trimmed V and J ends, which lost 2 bases and 7 bases, there was a span of 15 bases. In nucleotides, the CDR3 is TGTGCCAGCTCACCAGCGGCAGGGAATGCCGCCAACGTCCTGACTTTC. It is translated as CASSPAAGNAANVLTF.

The V and J genes are TRBV28 and TRBJ2-3; 11 bases line up with TRBD2. CDR3 length equals 17 residues. Germline V gives CDR1 MDHEN, CDR2 SYDVKM. V lost 3 bases, J lost 8 bases, and 13 bases stayed unmatched. The CDR3 spells CASSFRLIAGGGGTQYF. DNA for the CDR3: TGTGCCAGCAGTTTCCGACTAATAGCGGGAGGGGGCGGTACGCAGTATTTT.

The chain has TRBV5-5 and TRBJ1-2; no reliable D call. The length of the CDR3 is 14 residues. Deletions cut 4 bases from V and 6 bases from J, with 16 bases between. Per germline, CDR1 SGHKS and CDR2 YYEKEE (reference sequence). The CDR3 DNA reads TGTGCCAGCAGCGTGAGAGGGAGGGTGGATGGCTACACCTTC. The encoded protein is CASSVRGRVDGYTF.

In this sample, this clone turned up once. V gene TRBV9 combines with J gene TRBJ1-3; TRBD1 is a possible D gene (5 bases). The CDR3 has 14 amino acids. CDR1 is SGDLS, CDR2 YYNGEE, per germline. Deletions cut 0 bases from V and 2 bases from J, with 6 bases between. The CDR3 sequence: CASSVGGAGNTIYF. The CDR3 nucleotides read TGTGCCAGCAGCGTAGGGGGGGCTGGAAACACCATATATTTT.

V usage is TRBV2 and J usage is TRBJ2-1, with D perhaps matching TRBD1 or TRBD2 (5 bases each). V gave up 3 bases and J gave up 0 bases, with 9 bases separating them. The germline gives CDR1 SNHLY, CDR2 FYNNEI. The CDR3 loop spans 15 amino acids. In DNA, the CDR3 is TGTGCCAGCAGTGAGAGGGGCATCTCCTACAATGAGCAGTTCTTC. This translates into CASSERGISYNEQFF.

This chain links TRBV2 with TRBJ2-2, with TRBD2 identical over 12 bases. The trim removed 9 bases at V and 6 bases at J, leaving 8 bases unmatched. Germline CDR1 is SNHLY and CDR2 is FYNNEI. The CDR3 totals 15 residues. The CDR3 reads CARTSGGTRAGELFF. CDR3 bases: TGTGCCAGAACTAGCGGGGGGACTAGAGCCGGGGAGCTGTTTTTT.

This chain uses TRBV19 with TRBJ1-5; 8 nucleotides match TRBD1. Germline V gene sequence: CDR1 LNHDA, CDR2 SQIVND (reference sequence). Trimming at V came to 2 bases and at J to 7 bases, leaving 1 base not matched to a gene. The CDR3 consists of 13 residues. The CDR3 protein is CASSIPGGQPQHF. The CDR3 nucleotides read TGTGCCAGTAGTATACCAGGGGGCCAGCCCCAGCATTTT.

The genes are TRBV11-2 and TRBJ1-2; D not certain. The V gene's germline CDR1 is SGHAT and CDR2 FQNNGV. V lost 0 bases and J lost 4, with 12 bases in between. The CDR3 loop spans 15 amino acids. CDR3 nucleotides: TGTGCCAGCAGCTTAGATCCGGGAGCTGGCTATGGCTACACCTTC. This translates into CASSLDPGAGYGYTF.

The chain is built from TRBV5-4 and TRBJ2-5, with D unresolved. CDR3 length equals 12 residues. The germline CDR1 and CDR2 sequences are SGHNT and YYREEE (reference sequence). Deletions cut 2 bases from V and 7 bases from J, with 9 bases between. CDR3 DNA sequence: TGTGCCAGCAGCTTTAACCGGAGGACCCAGTACTTC. Amino acids: CASSFNRRTQYF.